This TCR beta chain stems from a study of blood T cell repertoires in COVID-19. Study-wide context: Some COVID-19 samples were acute and others convalescent; all came from the United States, Italy and Spain. PBMCs, B-cell-depleted T cells, or T cells were the source of the cDNA or gDNA that made up the material.

In the original workflow: Quantification of nucleated cells was approximated via reference gene primer amplification. The assay was immunoSEQ multiplex PCR, and TCRdb's table has in-frame clones only and misses some. V, J and clone size derive from that table, while D and trimming were established from the DNA sequence. The sample comprises some 13,000 clones, roughly 80% of which are singletons, and 30% to 35% rests with the top ten. The sample comprised peripheral blood. The TCR originated in a human donor in a cohort sampled during active COVID-19.

This CDR3 is CASSQFLKDTQYF. The CDR3 nucleotides are TGTGCCAGCAGCCAATTTCTAAAAGATACGCAGTATTTT. V gene TRBV3-1 (or the pseudogene TRBV3-2) combines with J gene TRBJ2-3, with no clear D. The germline V gene encodes CDR1 LGHDT and CDR2 YNNKEL (reference sequence). V was pared by 2 bases and J by 5 bases, with 8 bases between. CDR3 length: 13 residues.